Each of the 24 T cell receptor beta chains below was sequenced from the same sample in a study of blood T cell repertoires in COVID-19. TCRdb's copy holds only in-frame clones and misses some; the assay was immunoSEQ multiplex PCR. The top ten clones hold approximately 15% of a sample with under 40,000 clones, less than 85% of them seen once. The source material was peripheral blood. These receptors were obtained from a woman in her 70s with acute or convalescent COVID-19.

The chain links TRBV14 to TRBJ2-6; D not resolved. CDR1 is SGHDN, CDR2 FVKESK, per germline. Trimming removed 4 bases at V and 3 bases at J, with 13 bases between. This CDR3 has 16 amino acids. CDR3: CASSPGSKIGANVLTF. The CDR3 DNA follows: TGTGCCAGCAGCCCCGGTAGCAAGATTGGGGCCAACGTCCTGACTTTC.

J is TRBJ1-2 and V is TRBV4-1; 9 nucleotides align to TRBD1. Germline assignment: CDR1 MGHRA and CDR2 YSYEKL. With V trimmed by 1 base and J by 6 bases, 6 bases remained unmatched. CDR3 length: 15 residues. CDR3 loop: CASSQAGQGLHGYTF. CDR3 nucleotide sequence: TGCGCCAGCAGCCAAGCTGGACAGGGGTTGCATGGCTACACCTTC.

The chain uses TRBV27 and TRBJ1-2, with D maybe TRBD1 (5 bases). The CDR3 totals 14 residues. V was cut by 8 bases and J by 0 bases, with 13 bases left in between. Germline CDR1 and CDR2: MNHEY and SMNVEV (reference sequence). For the CDR3, the DNA is TGTGCCAGCTCCGGGGGGGGAGCTAACTATGGCTACACCTTC. It is translated as CASSGGGANYGYTF.

The chain joins TRBV28 to TRBJ1-5; TRBD1 aligns across 11 bases. This CDR3 is built from 17 residues. Germline V gene sequence: CDR1 MDHEN, CDR2 SYDVKM. V lost 4 bases and J lost 7; bases outside the gene matches: 12. DNA of the CDR3: TGTGCCAGCAGTTCCCCTGCGGGACAGGGGGTAGGGCAGCCCCAGCATTTT. This sequence encodes CASSSPAGQGVGQPQHF.

The rearrangement joins TRBV4-2 to TRBJ2-1; no clear D gene. Trimming took off 0 bases at V and 10 bases at J, with 16 bases between the two ends. This CDR3 spans 15 amino acids. The germline V gene has CDR1 LGHNA and CDR2 YNFKEQ. For the CDR3, the DNA is TGTGCCAGCAGCCAAGAGGCTAACCCATACGGGGAGCAGTTCTTC. Its protein is CASSQEANPYGEQFF.

The CDR3 DNA reads as TGTGCCAGCAGCTTAGTCAGACAGGGGGGAACTGAAGCTTTCTTT. This sequence encodes CASSLVRQGGTEAFF. The chain couples TRBV7-9 to TRBJ1-1; 9 bases map to TRBD1. CDR1 SEHNR and CDR2 FQNEAQ come from the germline V gene (reference sequence). With 1 base clipped from V and 5 bases from J, the junction kept 5 bases outside the gene matches. CDR3 length: 15 residues.

The rearrangement uses TRBV20-1 and TRBJ2-7, with 8 bases lining up with TRBD2. This CDR3 has 13 residues. The ends lost 3 bases at V and 4 bases at J; junction bases unmatched: 5. In germline, CDR1 is DFQATT, CDR2 SNEGSKA (reference sequence). The CDR3 loop reads CSASGTSQYEQYF. Here the CDR3 DNA reads TGCAGTGCTAGTGGGACTAGTCAATACGAGCAGTACTTC.

The chain uses TRBV28 and TRBJ2-7, with 13 bases matching TRBD2. The CDR3 runs 15 residues. V gave up 5 bases and J gave up 2 bases; unmatched junction bases: 3. From germline, CDR1 is MDHEN and CDR2 SYDVKM. The CDR3 nucleotides read TGTGCCAGCAGTCAGGGACTAGCGGGGCCCTACGAGCAGTACTTC. Translation gives CASSQGLAGPYEQYF.

This clone qualifies as medium-sized (0.01 to 0.1%). V is TRBV28 and J is TRBJ1-3; possible D gene TRBD1, 5 bases. The CDR3 has 19 amino acids. V lost 2 bases and J 1 base, leaving 21 bases between the germline ends. The germline CDR1 and CDR2 sequences are MDHEN and SYDVKM. The CDR3 loop reads CASSLRSTAGHSSGNTIYF. Here the CDR3 DNA reads TGTGCCAGCAGTTTAAGATCGACAGCCGGACATTCTTCTGGAAACACCATATATTTT. Full variable domain (outside the CDR3, taken from reference TRBV28 and TRBJ1-3): DVKVTQSSRYLVKRTGEKVFLECVQDMDHENMFWYRQDPGLGLRLIYFSYDVKMKEKGDIPEGYSVSREKKERFSLILESASTNQTSMYLCASSLRSTAGHSSGNTIYFGEGSWLTVV.

The rearrangement links TRBV9 to TRBJ2-1, with D possibly TRBD1 on 6 matching bases. Germline assignment: CDR1 SGDLS and CDR2 YYNGEE. Trimming pared 4 bases from V and 8 bases from J, leaving 16 bases between. This CDR3 has 14 residues. CDR3 protein: CASSKGQTFYEQFF. The CDR3 bases are TGTGCCAGCAGCAAAGGACAGACCTTCTATGAGCAGTTCTTC.

The gene calls are TRBV7-2 and TRBJ2-3; 13 positions match TRBD2. After removal of 4 bases from V and 4 bases from J, the junction contained 8 bases not matched to a gene. The germline CDR1 and CDR2 sequences are SGHTA and FQGNSA. The CDR3 totals 17 residues. DNA for the CDR3: TGTGCCAGCAGCTCCTCACTAGCGGGAGGGGGGGCAGATACGCAGTATTTT. Protein: CASSSSLAGGGADTQYF.

This clone was counted many times. This sequence joins TRBV20-1 and TRBJ2-5; weak D call: TRBD2 (5 bases). The CDR3 sequence is 15 residues long. Germline values: CDR1 DFQATT, CDR2 SNEGSKA (reference sequence). V was cut by 3 bases and J by 5 bases, with 19 bases left in between. The CDR3 loop reads CSASSDSFTGETQYF. Written as DNA, the CDR3 is TGCAGTGCTAGTTCGGACTCTTTTACGGGGGAGACCCAGTACTTC.

The chain links TRBV12-3 or TRBV12-4 to TRBJ2-1, with TRBD2 as a possible D gene (6 bases). Between the trimmed V and J ends, which lost 3 bases and 8 bases, there was a span of 11 bases. CDR3 length: 13 residues. This CDR3 reads CASSLGEVYEQFF. CDR3 sequence (DNA): TGTGCCAGCAGTTTGGGGGAGGTCTATGAGCAGTTCTTC.

The chain uses TRBV6-2 or TRBV6-3 and TRBJ1-5, with no clear D. V was clipped by 6 bases and J by 6 bases, with 9 bases between them. Germline CDR1 MNHEY, CDR2 SVGEGT. The CDR3 has 12 amino acids. CDR3 nucleotide sequence: TGTGCCAGCAGCCCCCCGGGTCAGCCCCAGCATTTT. Translating it yields CASSPPGQPQHF.

This chain links TRBV20-1 with TRBJ1-2, with D maybe TRBD1 (6 bases). Deletions cut 5 bases from V and 4 bases from J, with 8 bases between. The CDR3 consists of 11 residues. Per germline, CDR1 DFQATT and CDR2 SNEGSKA (reference sequence). CDR3 region: CSAVGAYGYTF. CDR3 sequence (DNA): TGCAGTGCTGTGGGGGCCTATGGCTACACCTTC.

The J gene is TRBJ1-2, the V gene TRBV5-6, with D possibly TRBD1 on 5 matching bases. The V end lost 5 bases, the J end lost 8 bases, and 22 bases lay between the germline ends. Germline V gene sequence: CDR1 SGHDT, CDR2 YYEEEE. The CDR3 spans 15 residues. The CDR3 DNA reads TGTGCCAGCAGTGGTGTCAGGGTGAATTTAGGAGGCTACACCTTC. Its protein product is CASSGVRVNLGGYTF.

The gene calls are TRBV24-1 and TRBJ1-1; 8 bases are a match to TRBD1. CDR3 length: 15 residues. V was pared by 0 bases and J by 4 bases, with 3 bases of the junction left unmatched. CDR1 and CDR2 from the germline V gene are KGHDR and SFDVKD. CDR3 protein: CATSDLHRGTTEAFF. The DNA for the CDR3 is TGTGCCACCAGTGATTTGCACAGGGGGACCACTGAAGCTTTCTTT.

The chain links TRBV11-2 to TRBJ2-2; the D gene is possibly TRBD1 (6 bases). There are 16 residues in the CDR3. In germline, CDR1 is SGHAT, CDR2 FQNNGV. Trimming pared 5 bases from V and 4 bases from J, leaving 17 bases between. The CDR3 region is CASSPQGFGATGELFF. The CDR3 DNA is TGTGCCAGCAGCCCACAGGGTTTTGGTGCCACCGGGGAGCTGTTTTTT.

This clone was counted a few times. The chain combines TRBV9 with TRBJ2-1, with 8 nucleotides matching TRBD2. After removal of 0 bases from V and 6 bases from J, the junction contained 5 bases not matched to a gene. Germline V gives CDR1 SGDLS, CDR2 YYNGEE. The CDR3 is 15 amino acids. The CDR3 bases are TGTGCCAGCAGCGTAGGAGCGGGAGTTGTCAATGAGCAGTTCTTC. Protein product: CASSVGAGVVNEQFF.

The sample holds one count of this clone. The chain has TRBV5-8 and TRBJ2-7, with 7 bases fitting TRBD2. V lost 2 bases to trimming and J lost 4 bases; unmatched junction nucleotides: 6. CDR1 and CDR2 from the germline V gene are SGHTS and YDEGEE. The CDR3 covers 14 residues. The CDR3 sequence is CASSFLGGGYEQYF. In nucleotides, the CDR3 is TGTGCCAGCAGCTTCCTAGGCGGGGGATACGAGCAGTACTTC.

The sample holds a few counts of this clone. The chain has TRBV29-1 and TRBJ1-2, with no clear D. Germline V gives CDR1 SQVTM, CDR2 ANQGSEA. This CDR3 has 12 amino acids. V was cut by 1 base and J by 1 base, with 4 bases left in between. The CDR3 here is CSVEVFNYGYTF. CDR3 nucleotides: TGCAGCGTTGAAGTCTTTAACTATGGCTACACCTTC.

V gene TRBV5-4 combines with J gene TRBJ1-3; D is unresolved. Trimming took off 0 bases at V and 4 bases at J, with 11 bases between the two ends. Germline V gives CDR1 SGHNT, CDR2 YYREEE (reference sequence). The CDR3 is 15 amino acids. The CDR3 loop is CASSLGAQAGNTIYF. CDR3 in DNA: TGTGCCAGCAGCTTGGGGGCGCAGGCCGGAAACACCATATATTTT.

The DNA for the CDR3 is TGTGCCAGTAGTATCCCATGGGGACAGGGTGGCAATCAGCCCCAGCATTTT. It specifies CASSIPWGQGGNQPQHF. The rearrangement uses TRBV19 and TRBJ1-5; 9 bases map to TRBD1. J lost 2 bases, V lost 3 bases, and 8 bases had no gene match. Germline CDR1 is LNHDA and CDR2 is SQIVND (reference sequence). The CDR3 extends over 17 amino acids.

V is TRBV18 and J is TRBJ2-1, with D possibly TRBD1 on 6 matching bases. The germline V gene encodes CDR1 KGHSH and CDR2 LQKENI. V shed 6 bases and J shed 8 bases, with 17 bases lying between them. The length of the CDR3 is 14 residues. The CDR3 region is CASSSSGVRDEQFF. In DNA, the CDR3 is TGTGCCAGCTCGTCCTCAGGGGTTCGAGATGAGCAGTTCTTC.